The 2 T cell receptor beta chains in this list originate from one sample, sequenced in a study of blood T cells in healthy people across ages. A second about 6 to 12 cycle PCR used barcoded and J-beta primers. TCRdb fed the 5' RACE reads into MiXCR, producing one record per CDR3 protein. The sample includes over 300,000 distinct CDR3 sequences, 52% of them seen just once. The sample was blood. The receptors here all came from a man aged 60 to 75 in good health.

The gene calls are TRBV6-2 or TRBV6-3 and TRBJ2-1; no firm D call. The V end was cut by 5 bases, the J end by 0 bases, with 11 bases between. The CDR3 is 15 residues long. Per germline, CDR1 MNHEY and CDR2 SVGEGT. This chain's CDR3 is CASSAQRSSYNEQFF. CDR3 nucleotide sequence: TGTGCCAGCAGTGCGCAAAGAAGCTCCTACAATGAGCAGTTCTTC.

The chain carries TRBV5-1 and TRBJ2-5; D unresolved. This CDR3 region has 14 residues. The V and J ends lost 4 bases and 5 bases respectively, with 15 bases between them. From germline, CDR1 is SGHRS and CDR2 YFSETQ. As DNA, the CDR3 is TGCGCCAGCAGCCCTGGGTCGGGTGCCGAGACCCAGTACTTC. It codes for CASSPGSGAETQYF. Complete variable domain (other parts from reference TRBV5-1 and TRBJ2-5): KAGVTQTPRYLIKTRGQQVTLSCSPISGHRSVSWYQQTPGQGLQFLFEYFSETQRNKGNFPGRFSGRQFSNSRSEMNVSTLELGDSALYLCASSPGSGAETQYFGPGTRLLVL.